Following are 14 T cell receptor beta chains from one sample sequenced in a study of T-cell memory formation after mild COVID-19. TCRdb itself ran the 5' RACE reads through MiXCR, one entry per CDR3 protein. The repertoire has about 150,000 distinct CDR3 sequences, roughly 15% of them found once; the top ten carry 13% to 15%. The sample consisted of PBMCs or a T cell subset sorted from them (not recorded which). The source is an adult woman who had mild COVID-19 (a few samples of this study predate the infection). Cell type and time point are not known.

V is TRBV19 and J is TRBJ1-2; perhaps TRBD1 as D (5 bases). This CDR3 is built from 17 residues. The V and J ends lost 7 bases and 3 bases respectively, with 24 bases between them. The germline CDR1 and CDR2 sequences are LNHDA and SQIVND (reference sequence). The CDR3 reads CASNHKRDLQRHYGYTF. CDR3 coding DNA: TGTGCCAGTAATCATAAAAGGGACCTTCAGAGGCACTATGGCTACACCTTC.

The sample holds a few counts of this clonotype. The genes are TRBV4-3 and TRBJ1-6, with 10 bases fitting TRBD1. The length of the CDR3 is 17 residues. CDR1 and CDR2 (germline): LGHNA, YSLEER. The V gene end was trimmed by 1 base and the J gene end by 5 bases; junction bases not matched to a gene: 5. The CDR3 region is CASSQAFGTGDNSPLHF. The CDR3 DNA is TGCGCCAGCAGCCAAGCTTTCGGGACAGGGGATAATTCACCCCTCCACTTT.

The V call is TRBV4-1, the J call TRBJ2-1; D tentatively reads TRBD1 or TRBD2 (6 bases each). CDR3 length equals 15 residues. The V end was cut by 0 bases, the J end by 9 bases, with 15 bases between. Per the germline V gene, CDR1 is MGHRA and CDR2 is YSYEKL. DNA for the CDR3: TGCGCCAGCAGCCAAGATCGGGGGCTAGCTCGTGAGCAGTTCTTC. It is translated as CASSQDRGLAREQFF.

J is TRBJ1-2 and V is TRBV12-3 or TRBV12-4, with D perhaps matching TRBD1 (5 bases). The CDR3 extends over 14 amino acids. V was cut by 5 bases and J by 8 bases, with 18 bases left in between. CDR3 region: CASSPPGGTAGYTF. The CDR3 DNA is TGTGCCAGCAGTCCGCCCGGAGGGACCGCGGGCTACACCTTC.

The chain carries TRBV5-1 and TRBJ1-2, with a weak D call TRBD1 (6 bases). The CDR3 covers 15 residues. V lost 0 bases and J 6 bases, leaving 15 bases between the germline ends. The germline V gene has CDR1 SGHRS and CDR2 YFSETQ. This CDR3 reads CASSLAGRGRDGYTF. The CDR3 DNA reads TGCGCCAGCAGCTTGGCAGGCAGGGGACGGGATGGCTACACCTTC.

V usage is TRBV4-3 and J usage is TRBJ2-1; possible D gene TRBD1, 6 bases. CDR3 length: 20 amino acids. V dropped 0 bases and J dropped 4 bases, with 25 bases sitting between them. Looked up from germline, CDR1 is LGHNA and CDR2 is YSLEER. CDR3 DNA sequence: TGCGCCAGCAGCCAAGATGGGGCAGGGGCTGATCGGATCATGTACAATGAGCAGTTCTTC. This gives the protein CASSQDGAGADRIMYNEQFF.

This clonotype has more than one count but fewer than ten. This chain joins TRBV4-3 and TRBJ1-2, with D uncertain. Per the germline V gene, CDR1 is LGHNA and CDR2 is YSLEER. Trimming stripped 3 bases from V and 8 bases from J, with 16 bases between. CDR3 length equals 14 residues. CDR3 in DNA: TGCGCCAGCAGCCAGGAGACTGTCCTAGGAGGCTACACCTTC. This translates into CASSQETVLGGYTF.

The table lists this clonotype with a few counts. The chain joins TRBV19 to TRBJ1-6, with D unclear. The germline V gene has CDR1 LNHDA and CDR2 SQIVND (reference sequence). V lost 5 bases and J lost 7, with 12 bases in between. The CDR3 consists of 14 residues. The CDR3 spells CASSPRTENSPLHF. In nucleotides, the CDR3 is TGTGCCAGTAGTCCACGGACGGAGAATTCACCCCTCCACTTT.

This clonotype was found once. CDR3 in DNA: TGTGCCAGCAGCTTAGCCTATGGGCGGGACTTTTACTTTCAGTACTTC. This encodes CASSLAYGRDFYFQYF. The chain combines TRBV7-9 with TRBJ2-4, with D possibly TRBD2 on 6 matching bases. V was pared by 0 bases and J by 11 bases, with 20 bases between. Germline CDR1 SEHNR, CDR2 FQNEAQ (reference sequence). The CDR3 is 16 residues long.

This rearrangement joins TRBV15 to TRBJ2-2; 9 bases match TRBD2. V trimming: 1 base; J trimming: 0 bases; junction bases outside the gene matches: 6. Germline assignment: CDR1 LNHNV and CDR2 YYDKDF (reference sequence). The CDR3 runs 18 residues. Here the CDR3 reads CATSRGLAGFANTGELFF. CDR3 in DNA: TGTGCCACCAGCAGAGGCCTAGCGGGGTTCGCGAACACCGGGGAGCTGTTTTTT.

The V gene is TRBV18, the J gene TRBJ2-3, with D hard to call. CDR1 KGHSH and CDR2 LQKENI come from the germline V gene. Trimming took 3 bases from V and 4 from J, leaving 11 bases between them. The CDR3 is made up of 14 amino acids. The CDR3 is CASSPLEVADTQYF. The CDR3 DNA follows: TGTGCCAGCTCACCTCTAGAAGTTGCAGATACGCAGTATTTT. The full variable domain, rest sourced from reference TRBV18 and TRBJ2-3, is NAGVMQNPRHLVRRRGQEARLRCSPMKGHSHVYWYRQLPEEGLKFMVYLQKENIIDESGMPKERFSAEFPKEGPSILRIQQVVRGDSAAYFCASSPLEVADTQYFGPGTRLTVL.

This clonotype has only a few counts. The genes are TRBV29-1 and TRBJ2-7; tentative D call: TRBD1 (7 bases). The CDR3 runs 15 residues. V lost 0 bases and J 4 bases, leaving 16 bases between the germline ends. Germline loops: CDR1 SQVTM, CDR2 ANQGSEA. The CDR3 reads CSVEEEGANFYEQYF. CDR3 nucleotides: TGCAGCGTTGAAGAGGAGGGGGCGAATTTTTACGAGCAGTACTTC.

This clonotype turned up a few times. V usage is TRBV6-5 and J usage is TRBJ2-2, with D possibly matching TRBD1 (5 bases). Trimming cost V 3 bases and J 6 bases, with 11 bases left between them. The CDR3 loop spans 14 amino acids. CDR1 and CDR2 from the germline V gene are MNHEY and SVGAGI. The DNA of the CDR3 is TGTGCCAGCAGTTATAGGGGATCGGCCGGGGAGCTGTTTTTT. Translation: CASSYRGSAGELFF.

The V call is TRBV12-3 or TRBV12-4, the J call TRBJ1-1; 7 bases map to TRBD1. CDR3 length: 14 amino acids. The V segment lost 3 bases and the J segment 4 bases; nucleotides outside the gene matches: 5. The chain's CDR3 is CASSFTGTATEAFF. The CDR3 coding sequence is TGTGCCAGCAGTTTCACGGGGACAGCCACTGAAGCTTTCTTT.